The present entry profiles one T cell receptor (beta chain) with its context. The target antigen is unknown. This sample was taken from a study of T cell responses to AZD1222 COVID-19 vaccine. Measured with immunoSEQ multiplex PCR; TCRdb has only the in-frame clones, and not every one. Found here are tens of thousands of clones, around 87% of them singletons; the top ten hold 13% to 15%. Between the trimmed V and J ends, which lost 4 bases and 5 bases, there was a span of 20 bases. The CDR3 extends over 16 amino acids. Germline-derived CDR1 and CDR2 are MDHEN and SYDVKM. Study results and caveats: With dominance at 160-218 and 743-854, vaccine-associated CD4 TCRs spanned spike. White British people made up most donors, females outnumbered males, and clonal diversity was possibly underestimated. Baseline seropositivity characterized only six AZD1222 recipients.

The chain uses TRBV28 and TRBJ2-5, with a tentative D call TRBD2 (6 bases). The sample was peripheral blood, taken 28 days after the second AZD1222 dose. The clonotype was recovered from an adult who received the AZD1222 COVID-19 vaccine. CDR3 in amino acids: CASSSYIGGARETQYF. As DNA, the CDR3 is TGTGCCAGCAGTTCCTATATAGGAGGGGCTCGGGAGACCCAGTACTTC.